This T cell receptor beta chain was sequenced during a study of identical twins. V dropped 0 bases and J dropped 0 bases, with 12 bases sitting between them. Germline values: CDR1 MNHEY, CDR2 SVGAGI. This CDR3 is built from 18 residues. MiXCR was run by TCRdb on the 5' RACE reads, yielding one entry per CDR3 protein. The table records 1.5 million to 2 million distinct CDR3 sequences, about 30% of them present only once. This sequence was found in a newborn girl in good health. The chain recombines TRBV6-5 with TRBJ2-6; TRBD1 is a possible D gene (5 bases). Sequencing used cord blood. The CDR3 here is CASSYSDSALSGANVLTF. As DNA, the CDR3 is TGTGCCAGCAGTTACTCCGACAGCGCCCTCTCTGGGGCCAACGTCCTGACTTTC.